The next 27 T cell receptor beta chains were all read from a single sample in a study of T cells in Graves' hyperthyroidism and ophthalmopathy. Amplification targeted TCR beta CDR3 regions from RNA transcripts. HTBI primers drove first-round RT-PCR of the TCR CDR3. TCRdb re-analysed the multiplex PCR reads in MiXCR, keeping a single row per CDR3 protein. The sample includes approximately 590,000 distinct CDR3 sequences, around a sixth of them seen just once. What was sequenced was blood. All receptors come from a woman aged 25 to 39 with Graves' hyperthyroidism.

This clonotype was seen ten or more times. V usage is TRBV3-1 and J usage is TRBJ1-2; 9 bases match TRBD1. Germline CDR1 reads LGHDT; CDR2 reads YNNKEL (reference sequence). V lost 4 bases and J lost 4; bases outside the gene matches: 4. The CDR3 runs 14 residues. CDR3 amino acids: CASSRDRAGYGYTF. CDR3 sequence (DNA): TGTGCCAGCAGCCGGGACAGGGCGGGCTATGGCTACACCTTC.

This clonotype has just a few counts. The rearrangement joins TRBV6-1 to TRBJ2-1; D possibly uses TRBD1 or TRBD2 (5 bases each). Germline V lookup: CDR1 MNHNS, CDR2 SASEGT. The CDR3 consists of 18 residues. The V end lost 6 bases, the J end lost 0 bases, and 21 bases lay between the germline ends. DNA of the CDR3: TGTGCCAGCAGGGGGGACGGGGAAGTTATGGGCTCCTACAATGAGCAGTTCTTC. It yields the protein CASRGDGEVMGSYNEQFF.

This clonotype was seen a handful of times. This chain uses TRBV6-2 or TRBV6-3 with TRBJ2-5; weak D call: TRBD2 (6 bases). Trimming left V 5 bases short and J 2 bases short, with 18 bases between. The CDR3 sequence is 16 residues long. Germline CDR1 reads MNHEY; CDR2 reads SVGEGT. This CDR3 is CASSRQPLSGQETQYF. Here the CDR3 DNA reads TGTGCCAGCAGTCGACAACCTCTTAGCGGACAAGAGACCCAGTACTTC.

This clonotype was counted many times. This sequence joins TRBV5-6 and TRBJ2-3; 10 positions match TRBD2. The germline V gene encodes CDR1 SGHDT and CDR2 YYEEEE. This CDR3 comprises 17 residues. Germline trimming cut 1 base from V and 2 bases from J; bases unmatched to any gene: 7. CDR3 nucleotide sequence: TGTGCCAGCAGCTTGCCCGGACTAGCGGTTAACACAGATACGCAGTATTTT. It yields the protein CASSLPGLAVNTDTQYF.

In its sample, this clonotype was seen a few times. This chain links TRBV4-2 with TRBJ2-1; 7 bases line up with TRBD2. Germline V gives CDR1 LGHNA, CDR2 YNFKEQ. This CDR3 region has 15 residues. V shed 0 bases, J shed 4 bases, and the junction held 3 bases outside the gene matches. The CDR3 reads CASSQDGTIYNEQFF. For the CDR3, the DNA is TGTGCCAGCAGCCAAGACGGGACTATATACAATGAGCAGTTCTTC.

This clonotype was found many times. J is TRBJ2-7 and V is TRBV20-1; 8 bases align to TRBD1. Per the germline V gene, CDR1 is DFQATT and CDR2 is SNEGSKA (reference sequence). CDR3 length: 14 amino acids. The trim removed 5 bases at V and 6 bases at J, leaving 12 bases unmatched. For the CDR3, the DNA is TGCAGTGCTTTAAGGACAGGGTTTGTCTCCGAGCAGTACTTC. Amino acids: CSALRTGFVSEQYF.

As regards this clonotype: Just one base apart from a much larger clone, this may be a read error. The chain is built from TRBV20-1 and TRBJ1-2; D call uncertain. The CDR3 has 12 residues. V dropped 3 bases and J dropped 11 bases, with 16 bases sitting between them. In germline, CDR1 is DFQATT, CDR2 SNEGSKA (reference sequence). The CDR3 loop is CSASDGNSRYTF. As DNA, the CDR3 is TGCAGTGCTAGTGATGGAAACTCGAGGTACACCTTC.

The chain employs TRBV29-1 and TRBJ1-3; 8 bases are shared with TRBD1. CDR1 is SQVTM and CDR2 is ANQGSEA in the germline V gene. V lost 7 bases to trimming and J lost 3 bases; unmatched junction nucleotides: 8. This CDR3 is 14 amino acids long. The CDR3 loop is CSATTGALGNTIYF. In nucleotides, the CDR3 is TGCAGCGCTACGACAGGGGCGCTTGGAAACACCATATATTTT.

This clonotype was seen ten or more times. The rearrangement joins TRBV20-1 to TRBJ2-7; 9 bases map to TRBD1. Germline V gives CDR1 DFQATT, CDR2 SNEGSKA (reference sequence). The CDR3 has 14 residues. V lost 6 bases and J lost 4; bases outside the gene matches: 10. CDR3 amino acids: CSAAETGQGYEQYF. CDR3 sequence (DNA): TGCAGTGCGGCCGAGACGGGACAGGGTTACGAGCAGTACTTC.

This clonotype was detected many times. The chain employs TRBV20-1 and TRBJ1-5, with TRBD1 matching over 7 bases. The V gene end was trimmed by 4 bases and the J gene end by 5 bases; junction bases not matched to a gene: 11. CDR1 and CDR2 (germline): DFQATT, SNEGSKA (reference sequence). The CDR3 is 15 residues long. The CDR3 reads CSATHRGAPDQPQHF. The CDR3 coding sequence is TGCAGTGCTACACACAGGGGCGCCCCCGATCAGCCCCAGCATTTT.

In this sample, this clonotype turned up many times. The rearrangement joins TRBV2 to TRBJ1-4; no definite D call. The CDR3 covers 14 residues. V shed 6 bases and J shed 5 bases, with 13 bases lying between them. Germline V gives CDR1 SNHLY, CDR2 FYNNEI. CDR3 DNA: TGTGCCAGCAGGAGTTGGGTTGGGAATGAAAAACTGTTTTTT. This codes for CASRSWVGNEKLFF.

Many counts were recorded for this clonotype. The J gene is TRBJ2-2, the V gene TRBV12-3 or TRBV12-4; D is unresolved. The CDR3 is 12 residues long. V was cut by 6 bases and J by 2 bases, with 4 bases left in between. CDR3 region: CASSGNTGELFF. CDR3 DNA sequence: TGTGCCAGCAGCGGTAACACCGGGGAGCTGTTTTTT.

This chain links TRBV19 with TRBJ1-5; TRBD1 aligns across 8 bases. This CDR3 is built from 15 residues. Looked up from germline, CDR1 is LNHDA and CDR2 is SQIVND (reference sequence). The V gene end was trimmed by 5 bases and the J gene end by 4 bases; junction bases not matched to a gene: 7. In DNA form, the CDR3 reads TGTGCCAGTAGTCGGGCAGGGGGCCCAAATCAGCCCCAGCATTTT. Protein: CASSRAGGPNQPQHF.

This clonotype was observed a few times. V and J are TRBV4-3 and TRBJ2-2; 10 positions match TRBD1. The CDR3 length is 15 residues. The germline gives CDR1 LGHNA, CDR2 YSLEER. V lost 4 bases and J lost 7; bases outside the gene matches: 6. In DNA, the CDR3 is TGCGCCAGCAGCCGGACAGGGGGAAGTTACGGGGAGCTGTTTTTT. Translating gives CASSRTGGSYGELFF.

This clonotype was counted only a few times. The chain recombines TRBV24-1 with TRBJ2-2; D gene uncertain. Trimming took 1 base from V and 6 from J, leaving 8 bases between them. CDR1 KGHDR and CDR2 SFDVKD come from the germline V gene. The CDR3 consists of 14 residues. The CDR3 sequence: CATSDFVGSGELFF. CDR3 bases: TGTGCCACCAGTGATTTTGTGGGATCCGGGGAGCTGTTTTTT.

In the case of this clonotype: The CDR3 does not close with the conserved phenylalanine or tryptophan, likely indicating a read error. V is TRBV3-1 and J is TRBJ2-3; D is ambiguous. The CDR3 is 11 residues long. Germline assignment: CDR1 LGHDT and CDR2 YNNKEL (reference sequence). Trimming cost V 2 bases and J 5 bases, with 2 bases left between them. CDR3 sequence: CASSQLDTQYL. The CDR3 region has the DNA TGTGCCAGCAGCCAACTAGATACGCAGTATCTT.

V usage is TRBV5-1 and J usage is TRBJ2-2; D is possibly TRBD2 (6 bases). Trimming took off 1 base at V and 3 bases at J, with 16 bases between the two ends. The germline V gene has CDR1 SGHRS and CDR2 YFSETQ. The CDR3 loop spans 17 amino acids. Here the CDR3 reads CASSLFGGIQDTGELFF. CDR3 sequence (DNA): TGCGCCAGCAGCTTGTTCGGCGGGATTCAGGACACCGGGGAGCTGTTTTTT.

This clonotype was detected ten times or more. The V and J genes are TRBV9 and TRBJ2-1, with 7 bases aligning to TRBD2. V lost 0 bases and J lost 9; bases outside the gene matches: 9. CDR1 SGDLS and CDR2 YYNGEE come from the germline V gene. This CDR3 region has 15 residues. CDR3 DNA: TGTGCCAGCAGCGTAGCGGCGGGAGTCCCTGGTGAGCAGTTCTTC. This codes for CASSVAAGVPGEQFF. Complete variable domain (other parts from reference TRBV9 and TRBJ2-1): DSGVTQTPKHLITATGQRVTLRCSPRSGDLSVYWYQQSLDQGLQFLIQYYNGEERAKGNILERFSAQQFPDLHSELNLSSLELGDSALYFCASSVAAGVPGEQFFGPGTRLTVL.

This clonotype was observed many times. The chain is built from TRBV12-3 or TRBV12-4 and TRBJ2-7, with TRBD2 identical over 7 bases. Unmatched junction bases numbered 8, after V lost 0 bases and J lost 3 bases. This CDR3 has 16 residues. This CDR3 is CASSLAGTSEYYEQYF. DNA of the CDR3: TGTGCCAGCAGTTTAGCTGGCACTAGCGAATACTACGAGCAGTACTTC.

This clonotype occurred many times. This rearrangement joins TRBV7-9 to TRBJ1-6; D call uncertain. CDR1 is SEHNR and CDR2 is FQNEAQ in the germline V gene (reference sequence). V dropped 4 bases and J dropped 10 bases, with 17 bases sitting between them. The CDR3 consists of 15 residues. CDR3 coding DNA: TGTGCCAGCAGCTCCACGGGATCGGGGAGCTCACCCCTCCACTTT. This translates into CASSSTGSGSSPLHF.

CDR3 protein: CASSVFRAPPYEQYF. The CDR3 nucleotides read TGTGCCAGCAGTGTTTTCCGGGCCCCTCCATACGAGCAGTACTTC. This chain links TRBV25-1 with TRBJ2-7; the D is unclear. V lost 4 bases and J lost 4, with 17 bases in between. CDR1 MGHDK and CDR2 SYGVNS come from the germline V gene. The CDR3 length is 15 residues.

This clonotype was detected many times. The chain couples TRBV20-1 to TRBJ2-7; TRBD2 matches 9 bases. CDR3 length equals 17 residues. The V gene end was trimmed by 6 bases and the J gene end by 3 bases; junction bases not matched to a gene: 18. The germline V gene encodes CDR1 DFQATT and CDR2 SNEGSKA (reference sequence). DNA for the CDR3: TGCAGTGCAGCGCCGGTTTTTAGCGGGAGCATTAGCTACGAGCAGTACTTC. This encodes CSAAPVFSGSISYEQYF.

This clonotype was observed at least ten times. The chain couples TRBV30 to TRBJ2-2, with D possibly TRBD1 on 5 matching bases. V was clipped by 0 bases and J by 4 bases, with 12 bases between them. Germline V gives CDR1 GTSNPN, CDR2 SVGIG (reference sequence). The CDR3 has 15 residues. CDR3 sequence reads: CAWSVLPGATGELFF. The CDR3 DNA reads TGTGCCTGGAGTGTACTTCCTGGGGCCACCGGGGAGCTGTTTTTT.

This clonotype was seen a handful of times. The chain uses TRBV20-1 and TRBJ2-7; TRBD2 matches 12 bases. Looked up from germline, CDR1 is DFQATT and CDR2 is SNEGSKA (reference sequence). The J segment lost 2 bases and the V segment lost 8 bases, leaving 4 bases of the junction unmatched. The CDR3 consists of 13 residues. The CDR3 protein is CSCRTSGAYEQYF. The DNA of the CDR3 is TGCAGTTGCCGGACTAGCGGGGCCTACGAGCAGTACTTC.

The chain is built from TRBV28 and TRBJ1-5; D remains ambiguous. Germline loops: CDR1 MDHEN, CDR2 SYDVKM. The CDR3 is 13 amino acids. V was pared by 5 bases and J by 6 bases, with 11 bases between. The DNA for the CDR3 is TGTGCCAGCAGTGACCTGGACTTTCAGCCCCAGCATTTT. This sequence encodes CASSDLDFQPQHF.

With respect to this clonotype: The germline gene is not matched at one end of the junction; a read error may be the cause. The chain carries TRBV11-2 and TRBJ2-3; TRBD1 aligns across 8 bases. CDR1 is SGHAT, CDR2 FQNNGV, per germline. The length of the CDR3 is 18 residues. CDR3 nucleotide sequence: TGCGCCAGCAGTCCTCCCGGGACAGGAGGTTTATCTCCAGATACGCAGTATTTT. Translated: CASSPPGTGGLSPDTQYF.

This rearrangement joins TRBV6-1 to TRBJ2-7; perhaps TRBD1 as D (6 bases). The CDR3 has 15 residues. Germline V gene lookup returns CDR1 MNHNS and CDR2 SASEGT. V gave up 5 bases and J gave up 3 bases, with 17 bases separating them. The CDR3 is CASSSGTRTYYEQYF. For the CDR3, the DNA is TGTGCCAGCAGTTCCGGGACACGGACTTACTACGAGCAGTACTTC.